One and the same sample provided the 6 T cell receptor beta chains below, sequenced in a study of memory CD4+ T cells and cytomegalovirus serostatus (dated by TCRdb to about 2019). Single viable CD3+CD4+CD8-CD45RO+ cells were sorted as memory CD4+ T cells on a FACSAria II. Library preparation employed the immunoSEQ multiplex PCR assay. The source is immuneACCESS, and TCRdb retained only in-frame sequences with V and J called. Part of the clones is not carried over; for the studies checked, unresolved V genes explain less than half of this, and the remainder is unexplained. For this sample there are some 87,000 clones; 75% to 90% appear just once. Less than 4% of the sample is in the top ten clones. Sequences were obtained from memory CD4+ T cells from blood. These receptors were taken from an adult in good health and CMV-seropositive.

The J gene is TRBJ1-1, the V gene TRBV19; D not certain. The CDR3 loop spans 16 amino acids. Germline V gene sequence: CDR1 LNHDA, CDR2 SQIVND (reference sequence). With 3 bases removed from V and 5 bases from J, the gap between germline ends came to 19 bases. CDR3 bases: TGTGCCAGTAGTATGATGGCACCGGGTGTTCGGACTGAAGCTTTCTTT. Translation: CASSMMAPGVRTEAFF.

This rearrangement joins TRBV7-3 to TRBJ2-2; 8 bases match TRBD1. The V and J ends lost 5 bases and 0 bases, in that order; junction bases with no gene match: 5. The length of the CDR3 is 16 residues. CDR1 and CDR2 from the germline V gene are SGHTA and FQGTGA. CDR3 residues: CASSVQGGANTGELFF. CDR3 nucleotide sequence: TGTGCCAGCAGCGTACAGGGGGGCGCGAACACCGGGGAGCTGTTTTTT.

The chain links TRBV7-3 to TRBJ2-3, with D uncertain. This CDR3 has 15 amino acids. V lost 1 base and J lost 1, with 9 bases in between. The germline V gene has CDR1 SGHTA and CDR2 FQGTGA. CDR3 amino acids: CASSLNPPGTDTQYF. DNA of the CDR3: TGTGCCAGCAGCTTAAACCCCCCGGGCACAGATACGCAGTATTTT.

The chain uses TRBV19 and TRBJ1-1, with D possibly TRBD1 on 5 matching bases. V dropped 7 bases and J dropped 7 bases, with 25 bases sitting between them. Per germline, CDR1 LNHDA and CDR2 SQIVND (reference sequence). This CDR3 has 16 amino acids. CDR3 amino acids: CASTSLAGGLRNEAFF. Written as DNA, the CDR3 is TGTGCCAGTACTTCACTCGCGGGGGGGTTGAGGAATGAAGCTTTCTTT.

This rearrangement joins TRBV7-3 to TRBJ2-3; no clear D gene. V lost 5 bases and J 0 bases, leaving 12 bases between the germline ends. The CDR3 contains 15 residues. Germline values: CDR1 SGHTA, CDR2 FQGTGA. This chain's CDR3 is CASSPTLRSTDTQYF. DNA for the CDR3: TGTGCCAGCAGCCCTACCCTCCGGAGCACAGATACGCAGTATTTT.

This chain joins TRBV5-1 and TRBJ2-5, with D perhaps matching TRBD2 (6 bases). This CDR3 has 15 amino acids. V lost 4 bases and J lost 2, with 15 bases in between. Germline V gene data show CDR1 as SGHRS and CDR2 as YFSETQ. The DNA for the CDR3 is TGCGCCAGCAGCCCAGCCGGGACTCCTCAAGAGACCCAGTACTTC. This sequence encodes CASSPAGTPQETQYF.